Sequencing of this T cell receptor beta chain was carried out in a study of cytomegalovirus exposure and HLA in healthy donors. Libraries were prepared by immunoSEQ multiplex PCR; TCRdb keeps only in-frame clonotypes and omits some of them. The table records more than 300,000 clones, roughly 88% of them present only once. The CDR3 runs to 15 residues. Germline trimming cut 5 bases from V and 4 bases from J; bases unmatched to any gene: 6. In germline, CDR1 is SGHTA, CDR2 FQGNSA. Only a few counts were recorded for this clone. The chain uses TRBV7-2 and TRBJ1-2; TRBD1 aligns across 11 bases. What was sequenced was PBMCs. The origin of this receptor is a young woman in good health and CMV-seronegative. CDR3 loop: CASSVGQGAAYGYTF. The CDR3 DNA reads TGTGCCAGCAGCGTAGGACAGGGGGCGGCCTATGGCTACACCTTC.